This T cell receptor (beta chain) appears in the sequencing data of a study of vaccination effects on CD4 cells after COVID-19. This CDR3 has 15 residues. J lost 2 bases, V lost 5 bases, and 5 bases had no gene match. Germline values: CDR1 LNHDA, CDR2 SQIVND (reference sequence). After around nine days in culture, the CD4+ T cells were isolated. Each participant was given two doses of one vaccine (BNT162b2 or mRNA-1273). This clone appeared a single time. The antigen is unknown. Sequenced by immunoSEQ multiplex PCR; TCRdb stores in-frame clones only, minus some. The data show approximately 61,000 clones, nearly 80% seen once.

This receptor was taken from a human donor who received a COVID-19 vaccine. Sequencing used CD4+ T cells from PBMCs cultured without peptide, obtained after COVID-19 vaccination. This chain connects TRBV19 to TRBJ1-2; TRBD1 aligns across 10 bases. CDR3 sequence reads: CASSSRQGANYGYTF. The CDR3 DNA is TGTGCCAGTAGTTCGCGACAGGGGGCCAACTATGGCTACACCTTC.